One sample yielded the 17 T cell receptor beta chains listed below, sequenced in a study of T-cell reconstitution after alpha-beta-depleted transplantation in children. Unique molecular identifiers featured in how the TCRbeta library was prepared. TCRdb used MiXCR to reprocess the PCR reads, holding one entry per CDR3 protein. In the table there are a few hundred thousand distinct CDR3 sequences, roughly two fifths of which are singletons. Sequencing used PBMCs, obtained before TCRalphabeta/CD19-depleted stem cell transplant. All receptors come from a girl under 10 years old with aplastic anemia, due to receive a stem cell transplant.

This clonotype showed up just a few times. The rearrangement links TRBV18 to TRBJ1-1, with D perhaps matching TRBD1 (5 bases). Trimming removed 3 bases at V and 3 bases at J, with 8 bases between. This CDR3 region has 13 residues. The germline gives CDR1 KGHSH, CDR2 LQKENI. CDR3 loop: CASSPRVDTEAFF. CDR3 nucleotides: TGTGCCAGCTCACCCAGGGTCGACACTGAAGCTTTCTTT.

This chain connects TRBV6-1 to TRBJ2-6; TRBD1 agrees at 11 bases. J was trimmed by 0 bases and V by 3 bases; bases with no gene match: 1. Per the germline V gene, CDR1 is MNHNS and CDR2 is SASEGT. The CDR3 contains 17 residues. Here the CDR3 reads CASSEGTGGSGANVLTF. The CDR3 region has the DNA TGTGCCAGCAGTGAGGGGACAGGGGGCTCTGGGGCCAACGTCCTGACTTTC.

The chain recombines TRBV20-1 with TRBJ2-7; D unclear. In germline, CDR1 is DFQATT, CDR2 SNEGSKA (reference sequence). Trimming cost V 4 bases and J 6 bases, with 10 bases left between them. This CDR3 has 11 residues. The CDR3 here is CSATPSSEQYF. The CDR3 region has the DNA TGCAGTGCTACACCATCAAGCGAGCAGTACTTC.

This clonotype has ten or more counts. V usage is TRBV9 and J usage is TRBJ1-1, with D unresolved. The V and J ends lost 0 bases and 7 bases respectively, with 7 bases between them. This CDR3 spans 12 amino acids. CDR1 and CDR2 (germline): SGDLS, YYNGEE. The CDR3 sequence: CASSVEWGEAFF. CDR3 bases: TGTGCCAGCAGCGTAGAGTGGGGTGAAGCTTTCTTT.

The chain recombines TRBV9 with TRBJ1-5, with D unresolved. The V end lost 3 bases, the J end lost 1 base, and 8 bases lay between the germline ends. The germline CDR1 and CDR2 sequences are SGDLS and YYNGEE. The CDR3 is 14 amino acids. CDR3 region: CASSAGSSNQPQHF. The DNA for the CDR3 is TGTGCCAGCAGCGCCGGCAGCAGCAATCAGCCCCAGCATTTT.

The chain uses TRBV20-1 and TRBJ1-5; 7 nucleotides align to TRBD1. Germline values: CDR1 DFQATT, CDR2 SNEGSKA (reference sequence). The CDR3 runs 14 residues. Trimming at V came to 6 bases and at J to 4 bases, leaving 9 bases not matched to a gene. In DNA, the CDR3 is TGCAGTGCCATAGACAGGGCTGGGAATCAGCCCCAGCATTTT. It yields the protein CSAIDRAGNQPQHF.

This clonotype was seen at least ten times. The chain combines TRBV5-1 with TRBJ1-1; 7 positions agree with TRBD1. Trimming removed 4 bases from V and 3 bases from J; junction bases left unmatched: 12. This CDR3 contains 16 residues. Germline CDR1 is SGHRS and CDR2 is YFSETQ. CDR3 protein: CASSRSAGRGDTEAFF. The CDR3 coding sequence is TGCGCCAGCAGCCGGTCGGCCGGCAGGGGGGACACTGAAGCTTTCTTT.

The chain recombines TRBV7-2 with TRBJ2-6; D is ambiguous. Germline V CDR1 and CDR2: SGHTA, FQGNSA. Deletions cut 1 base from V and 1 base from J, with 11 bases between. The CDR3 extends over 17 amino acids. This CDR3 is CASSLGSAFSGANVLTF. The CDR3 DNA reads as TGTGCCAGCAGCTTAGGTTCAGCGTTTTCTGGGGCCAACGTCCTGACTTTC.

The chain combines TRBV20-1 with TRBJ2-1; D is uncertain. Germline CDR1 and CDR2: DFQATT and SNEGSKA (reference sequence). This CDR3 contains 15 residues. With 0 bases removed from V and 8 bases from J, the gap between germline ends came to 17 bases. The CDR3 region is CSARDPRTGYDEQFF. For the CDR3, the DNA is TGCAGTGCTAGAGATCCCCGGACCGGGTACGATGAGCAGTTCTTC.

The chain employs TRBV10-3 and TRBJ1-2; no reliable D call. The germline gives CDR1 ENHRY, CDR2 SYGVKD. The CDR3 has 14 amino acids. V lost 7 bases, J lost 2 bases, and 14 bases lay in between. In DNA form, the CDR3 reads TGTGCCATCAAACCTACAGACGCCAACTATGGCTACACCTTC. Protein product: CAIKPTDANYGYTF.

This chain connects TRBV12-3 or TRBV12-4 to TRBJ2-5; no definite D call. The CDR3 has 13 residues. With 7 bases removed from V and 5 bases from J, the gap between germline ends came to 14 bases. Here the CDR3 reads CASTPGVPETQYF. In DNA form, the CDR3 reads TGTGCCAGCACCCCAGGCGTTCCGGAGACCCAGTACTTC.

The chain uses TRBV7-7 and TRBJ2-3; 9 bases map to TRBD1. Losses at the gene ends were 5 bases for V and 2 bases for J; bases not matched to a gene: 11. In germline, CDR1 is SSHAT, CDR2 FNYEAQ (reference sequence). This CDR3 region has 17 residues. Here the CDR3 reads CASSPGTGSFLTDTQYF. The CDR3 DNA reads as TGTGCCAGCAGCCCGGGGACAGGGTCGTTCCTCACAGATACGCAGTATTTT.

The chain couples TRBV18 to TRBJ2-2; D possibly corresponds to TRBD2 (6 bases). The ends were cut back, 2 bases at V and 7 bases at J, with 20 bases in the middle. Germline-derived CDR1 and CDR2 are KGHSH and LQKENI. The CDR3 loop spans 17 amino acids. CDR3 loop: CASSPRERLGNSGELFF. CDR3 nucleotides: TGTGCCAGCTCACCAAGAGAGAGACTAGGCAATAGCGGGGAGCTGTTTTTT.

This clonotype was seen repeatedly, ten times or more. V gene TRBV12-3 or TRBV12-4 combines with J gene TRBJ1-3; a weak D match, TRBD1 (5 bases). The CDR3 runs to 14 residues. Trimming cost V 6 bases and J 4 bases, with 13 bases left between them. The chain's CDR3 is CASSSGRPGNTIYF. CDR3 nucleotides: TGTGCCAGCAGCTCGGGACGGCCAGGAAACACCATATATTTT.

This clonotype was detected many times. The CDR3 DNA is TGCAGTGCTAGAGTCGGAAATACGAACACCGGGGAGCTGTTTTTT. Amino acid sequence: CSARVGNTNTGELFF. The V gene is TRBV20-1, the J gene TRBJ2-2; D is ambiguous. There are 15 residues in the CDR3. Germline CDR1 reads DFQATT; CDR2 reads SNEGSKA (reference sequence). Between the trimmed V and J ends, which lost 1 base and 0 bases, there was a span of 9 bases.

This sequence joins TRBV7-6 and TRBJ2-3; 7 bases fit TRBD2. CDR3 size: 13 residues. Losses at the gene ends were 8 bases for V and 5 bases for J; bases not matched to a gene: 7. Germline V gene lookup returns CDR1 SGHVS and CDR2 FNYEAQ. CDR3 sequence: CASSAGDKDTQYF. Here the CDR3 DNA reads TGTGCCAGCTCTGCGGGGGATAAAGATACGCAGTATTTT. Using reference TRBV7-6 and TRBJ2-3 for the parts outside the CDR3, the full variable domain is GAGVSQSPRYKVTKRGQDVALRCDPISGHVSLYWYRQALGQGPEFLTYFNYEAQQDKSGLPNDRFSAERPEGSISTLTIQRTEQRDSAMYRCASSAGDKDTQYFGPGTRLTVL.

The gene calls are TRBV19 and TRBJ2-1; 9 bases are a match to TRBD2. V shed 6 bases and J 5 bases; nucleotides not matched to a gene: 5. CDR3 length: 14 residues. CDR1 is LNHDA, CDR2 SQIVND, per germline (reference sequence). This chain's CDR3 is CASSGGRAHNEQFF. CDR3 nucleotides: TGTGCCAGTAGCGGCGGGAGGGCCCACAATGAGCAGTTCTTC.